This T cell receptor (beta chain) comes out of a study of T cells in Graves' hyperthyroidism and ophthalmopathy. Looked up from germline, CDR1 is SNHLY and CDR2 is FYNNEI. Unmatched junction bases numbered 6, after V lost 6 bases and J lost 1 base. This CDR3 is 16 amino acids long. This clonotype was picked up many times. The source material, RNA transcripts, was used to amplify TCR beta CDR3 regions. RT-PCR in the first round (using the HTBI primer set) targeted the TCR CDR3. TCRdb ran MiXCR on the multiplex PCR reads and lists one entry per CDR3 protein. This repertoire shows approximately 610,000 distinct CDR3 sequences, roughly a sixth found once; its top ten account for 15% to 20%.

The TCR sequence derives from a woman aged 18-29 years with Graves' hyperthyroidism. J is TRBJ1-6 and V is TRBV2, with TRBD1 matching over 7 bases. Sequenced input: blood. Here the CDR3 reads CASSTEGASYNSPLHF. For the CDR3, the DNA is TGTGCCAGCAGCACCGAGGGGGCGTCCTATAATTCACCCCTCCACTTT.